Following are 9 T cell receptor beta chains from one sample sequenced in a study of T cell repertoires in cytomegalovirus infection. A single record per CDR3 protein comes from TCRdb applying MiXCR to the reads. The table shows about 920,000 distinct CDR3 sequences, with less than 40% occurring only once. No antigen has been assigned to these receptors. Specimen: cultured CD8+ T cells from PBMCs, collected from culture after CMV antigen stimulation. The receptor set was obtained from a human donor in good health (CMV status not recorded). Some clones in this sample may be carry-over from other donors' samples.

This clonotype was detected only a few times. The CDR3: CASRTPRTGGTEAFF. The CDR3 DNA follows: TGTGCCAGCAGGACCCCGAGGACAGGGGGGACTGAAGCTTTCTTT. The chain links TRBV6-2 or TRBV6-3 to TRBJ1-1, with 10 bases aligning to TRBD1. The CDR3 covers 15 residues. The V segment lost 6 bases and the J segment 5 bases; nucleotides outside the gene matches: 9. Germline CDR1 and CDR2: MNHEY and SVGEGT.

This clonotype was seen a few times. The V call is TRBV27, the J call TRBJ1-2, with D maybe TRBD1 (5 bases). In germline, CDR1 is MNHEY, CDR2 SMNVEV (reference sequence). V lost 8 bases, J lost 1 base, and 14 bases lay in between. The CDR3 is 14 amino acids. The DNA of the CDR3 is TGTGCCAGCCGTGCCCAGGGCTTTAACTATGGCTACACCTTC. As protein: CASRAQGFNYGYTF.

This clonotype was seen a few times. The chain recombines TRBV27 with TRBJ2-1, with D uncertain. Germline V gene data show CDR1 as MNHEY and CDR2 as SMNVEV (reference sequence). The CDR3 sequence is 11 residues long. The V end lost 7 bases, the J end lost 6 bases, and 7 bases lay between the germline ends. CDR3 loop: CASISPNEQFF. As DNA, the CDR3 is TGTGCCAGCATAAGTCCCAATGAGCAGTTCTTC.

The gene calls are TRBV7-6 and TRBJ1-1, with 7 bases aligning to TRBD1. Looked up from germline, CDR1 is SGHVS and CDR2 is FNYEAQ. Trimming cost V 5 bases and J 3 bases; bases outside gene matches: 9. This CDR3 is built from 15 residues. The CDR3 DNA is TGTGCCAGCAGCCCTACGACAGGGACCCACACTGAAGCTTTCTTT. It translates to CASSPTTGTHTEAFF.

In this sample, this clonotype turned up once. A read error may be the cause here, since a much bigger clone is one base away. The chain is built from TRBV7-4 and TRBJ2-2; TRBD2 might be the D (5 bases). Germline-derived CDR1 and CDR2 are SGHVT and SQSDAQ. The CDR3 is 17 amino acids. For the CDR3, the DNA is TGTGCCAACAGCTTAGGACTGTCCCTTCGTGATGACGGGGAGCTGTTTTTT. It translates to CANSLGLSLRDDGELFF.

The chain recombines TRBV12-3 or TRBV12-4 with TRBJ1-2; weak D call: TRBD1 (6 bases). The CDR3 extends over 16 amino acids. Trimming removed 7 bases from V and 6 bases from J, with 24 bases in between. The CDR3 DNA follows: TGTGCCAGCACTAGCCTCCCTCAGGAGGGGGTGGATGGCTACACCTTC. Amino acid sequence: CASTSLPQEGVDGYTF.

CDR3 amino acids: CASSDQTRSTNEKLFF. DNA of the CDR3: TGCGCCAGCAGTGATCAGACACGTTCAACTAATGAAAAACTGTTTTTT. The chain has TRBV10-2 and TRBJ1-4; D is ambiguous. V was pared by 3 bases and J by 0 bases, with 11 bases between. This CDR3 is built from 16 residues. Germline CDR1 and CDR2: WSHSY and SAAADI.

A few counts support this clonotype. The chain couples TRBV7-6 to TRBJ1-5, with 7 nucleotides matching TRBD1. This CDR3 comprises 15 residues. Germline lookup yields CDR1 SGHVS and CDR2 FNYEAQ. After removal of 2 bases from V and 7 bases from J, the junction contained 8 bases not matched to a gene. This CDR3 reads CASSLNRGPGQPQHF. The DNA for the CDR3 is TGTGCCAGCAGCTTAAACAGGGGTCCCGGGCAGCCCCAGCATTTT.

As for this clonotype: This may arise from a read error, as a much more abundant clone is one base away. The chain combines TRBV6-1 with TRBJ1-1; D gene unclear. Germline CDR1 is MNHNS and CDR2 is SASEGT. Trimming pared 10 bases from V and 1 base from J, leaving 16 bases between. The length of the CDR3 is 14 residues. This chain's CDR3 is CATQTGGENTEAFF. As DNA, the CDR3 is TGTGCCACCCAAACGGGCGGAGAGAACACTGAAGCTTTCTTT.